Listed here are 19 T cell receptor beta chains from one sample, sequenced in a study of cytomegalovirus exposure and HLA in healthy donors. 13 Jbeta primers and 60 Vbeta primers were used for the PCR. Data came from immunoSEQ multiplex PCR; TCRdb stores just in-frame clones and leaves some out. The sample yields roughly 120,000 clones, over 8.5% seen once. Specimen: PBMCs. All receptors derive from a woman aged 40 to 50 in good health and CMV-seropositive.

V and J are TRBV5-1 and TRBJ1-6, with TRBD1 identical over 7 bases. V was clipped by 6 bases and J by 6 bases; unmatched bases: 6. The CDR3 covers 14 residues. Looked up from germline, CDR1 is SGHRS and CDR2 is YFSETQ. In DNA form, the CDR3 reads TGCGCCAGCACCTGGGACAGCCCTAATTCACCCCTCCACTTT. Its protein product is CASTWDSPNSPLHF.

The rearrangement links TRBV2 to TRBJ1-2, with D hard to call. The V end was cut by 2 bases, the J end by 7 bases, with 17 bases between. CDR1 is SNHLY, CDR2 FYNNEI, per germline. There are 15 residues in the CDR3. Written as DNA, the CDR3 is TGTGCCAGCAGTGAAAAGTCCGGAGTCCCGGGTGGCTACACCTTC. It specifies CASSEKSGVPGGYTF.

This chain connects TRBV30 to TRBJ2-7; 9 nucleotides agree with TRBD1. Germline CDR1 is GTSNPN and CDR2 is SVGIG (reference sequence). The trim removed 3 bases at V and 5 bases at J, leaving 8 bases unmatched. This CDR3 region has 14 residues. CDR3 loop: CAWSPGTGNNEQYF. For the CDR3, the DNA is TGTGCCTGGAGCCCAGGGACAGGGAATAACGAGCAGTACTTC.

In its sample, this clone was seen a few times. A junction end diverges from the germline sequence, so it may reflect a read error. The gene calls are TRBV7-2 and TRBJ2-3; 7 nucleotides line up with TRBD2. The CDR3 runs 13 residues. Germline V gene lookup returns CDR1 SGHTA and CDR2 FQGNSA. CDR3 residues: CASSSYLAGVVFF. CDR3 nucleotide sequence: TGTGCCAGCAGCTCGTATCTGGCGGGGGTCGTGTTTTTT. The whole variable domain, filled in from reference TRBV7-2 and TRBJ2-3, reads GAGVSQSPSNKVTEKGKDVELRCDPISGHTALYWYRQSLGQGLEFLIYFQGNSAPDKSGLPSDRFSAERTGGSVSTLTIQRTQQEDSAVYLCASSSYLAGVVFFGPGTRLTVL.

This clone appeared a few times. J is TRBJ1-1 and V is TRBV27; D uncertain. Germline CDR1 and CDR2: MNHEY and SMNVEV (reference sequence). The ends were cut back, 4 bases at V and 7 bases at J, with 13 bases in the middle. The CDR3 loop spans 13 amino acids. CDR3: CASSSPRRDEAFF. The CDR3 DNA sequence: TGTGCCAGCAGTTCCCCGCGGCGAGATGAAGCTTTCTTT.

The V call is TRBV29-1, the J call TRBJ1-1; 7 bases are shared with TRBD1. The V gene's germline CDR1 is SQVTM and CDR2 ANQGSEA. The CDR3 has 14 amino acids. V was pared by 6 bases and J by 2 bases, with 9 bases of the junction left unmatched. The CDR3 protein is CSVARQGLNTEAFF. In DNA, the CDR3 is TGCAGCGTCGCTCGACAGGGCCTAAACACTGAAGCTTTCTTT.

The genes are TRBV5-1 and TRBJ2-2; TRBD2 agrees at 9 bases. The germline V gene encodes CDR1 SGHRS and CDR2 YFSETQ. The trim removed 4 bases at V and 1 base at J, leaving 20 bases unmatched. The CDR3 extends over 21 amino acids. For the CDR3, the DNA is TGCGCCAGCAGCGGAATAGCGGGGGACCCTGGCCTCATCCTGAACACCGGGGAGCTGTTTTTT. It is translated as CASSGIAGDPGLILNTGELFF.

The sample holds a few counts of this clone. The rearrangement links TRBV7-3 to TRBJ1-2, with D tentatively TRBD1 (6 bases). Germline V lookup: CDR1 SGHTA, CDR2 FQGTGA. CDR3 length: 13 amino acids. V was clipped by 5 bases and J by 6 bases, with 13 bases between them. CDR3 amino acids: CASSPLTGNGYTF. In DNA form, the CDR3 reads TGTGCCAGCAGCCCACTTACAGGGAATGGCTACACCTTC.

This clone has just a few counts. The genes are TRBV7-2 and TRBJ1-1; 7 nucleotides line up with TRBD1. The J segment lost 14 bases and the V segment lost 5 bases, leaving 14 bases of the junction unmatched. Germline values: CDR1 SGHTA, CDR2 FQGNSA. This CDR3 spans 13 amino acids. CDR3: CASSITGTEPRFF. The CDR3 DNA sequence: TGTGCCAGCAGCATCACCGGGACAGAGCCCCGATTCTTT.

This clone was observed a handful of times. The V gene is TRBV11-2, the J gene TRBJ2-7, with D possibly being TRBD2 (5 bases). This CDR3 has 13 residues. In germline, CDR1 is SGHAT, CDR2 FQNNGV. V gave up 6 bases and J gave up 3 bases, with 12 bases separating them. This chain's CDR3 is CASSSGIIYEQYF. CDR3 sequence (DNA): TGTGCCAGCAGTTCCGGGATTATCTACGAGCAGTACTTC.

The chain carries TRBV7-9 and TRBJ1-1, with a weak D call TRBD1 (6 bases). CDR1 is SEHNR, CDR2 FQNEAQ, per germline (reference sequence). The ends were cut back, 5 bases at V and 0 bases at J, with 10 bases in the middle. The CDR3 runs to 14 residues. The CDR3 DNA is TGTGCCAGCAGCCAAGGGGGTTTGAACACTGAAGCTTTCTTT. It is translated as CASSQGGLNTEAFF.

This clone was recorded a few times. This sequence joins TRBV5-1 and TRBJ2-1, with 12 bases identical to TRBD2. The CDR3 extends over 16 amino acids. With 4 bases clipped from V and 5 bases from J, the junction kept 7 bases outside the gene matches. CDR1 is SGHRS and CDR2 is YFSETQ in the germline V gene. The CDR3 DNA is TGCGCCAGCAGCCTCCAGACTAGCGGGGGACACAATGAGCAGTTCTTC. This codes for CASSLQTSGGHNEQFF.

CDR3 nucleotide sequence: TGTGCCAGCACCGGGACTAGTCCAGATACGCAGTATTTT. It specifies CASTGTSPDTQYF. The genes are TRBV2 and TRBJ2-3; 8 positions agree with TRBD2. This CDR3 comprises 13 residues. V shed 7 bases, J shed 4 bases, and the junction held 4 bases outside the gene matches. Germline V gene lookup returns CDR1 SNHLY and CDR2 FYNNEI.

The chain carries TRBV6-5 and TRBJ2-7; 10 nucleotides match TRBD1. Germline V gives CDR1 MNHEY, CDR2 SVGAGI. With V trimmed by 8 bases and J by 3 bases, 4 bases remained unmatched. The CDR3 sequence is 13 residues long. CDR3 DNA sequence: TGTGCCAGCGGTAGGGACAGGGGCTACGAGCAGTACTTC. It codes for CASGRDRGYEQYF.

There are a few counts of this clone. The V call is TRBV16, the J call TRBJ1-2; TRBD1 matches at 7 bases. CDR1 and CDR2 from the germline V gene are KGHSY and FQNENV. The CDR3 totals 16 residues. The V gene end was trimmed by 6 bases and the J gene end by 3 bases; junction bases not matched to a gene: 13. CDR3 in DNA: TGTGCCAGCAGAGGGACAGAGGTCCCCACTGACTATGGCTACACCTTC. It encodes CASRGTEVPTDYGYTF.

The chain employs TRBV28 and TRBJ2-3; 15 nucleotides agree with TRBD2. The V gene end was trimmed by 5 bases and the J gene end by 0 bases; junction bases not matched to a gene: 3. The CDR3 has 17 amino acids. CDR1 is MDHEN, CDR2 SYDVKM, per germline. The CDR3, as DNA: TGTGCCAGCAGTCTCGGACTAGCGGGGGGGAGCACAGATACGCAGTATTTT. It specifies CASSLGLAGGSTDTQYF.

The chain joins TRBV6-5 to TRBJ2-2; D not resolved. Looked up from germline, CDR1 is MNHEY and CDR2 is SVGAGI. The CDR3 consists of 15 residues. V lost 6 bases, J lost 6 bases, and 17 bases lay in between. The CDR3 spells CASRANVNEAGELFF. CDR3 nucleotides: TGTGCCAGCAGGGCCAACGTGAATGAAGCCGGGGAGCTGTTTTTT.

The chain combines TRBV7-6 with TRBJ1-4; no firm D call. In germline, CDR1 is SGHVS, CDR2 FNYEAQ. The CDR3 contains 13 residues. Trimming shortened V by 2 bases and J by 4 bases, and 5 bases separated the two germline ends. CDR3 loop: CASSLRSNEKLFF. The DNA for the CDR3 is TGTGCCAGCAGCTTAAGGAGTAATGAAAAACTGTTTTTT.

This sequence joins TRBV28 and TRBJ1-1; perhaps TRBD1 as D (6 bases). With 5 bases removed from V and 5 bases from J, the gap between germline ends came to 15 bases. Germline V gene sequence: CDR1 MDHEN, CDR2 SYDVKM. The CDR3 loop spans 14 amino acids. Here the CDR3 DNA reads TGTGCCAGCAGTGATAGGGGGGGAGGAACTGAAGCTTTCTTT. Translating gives CASSDRGGGTEAFF.